This is a list of T cell receptor beta chains from one sample in a study of blood T cell repertoires in COVID-19. TCRdb keeps only in-frame clones here, not all; method: immunoSEQ multiplex PCR. The repertoire holds around 120,000 clones, with about 79% as singletons. Sequencing was carried out using peripheral blood. The origin of the receptors is a man between 70 and 80 years old with acute or convalescent COVID-19. The CDR3 runs from the conserved cysteine through the conserved F or W. Fields, in order: V gene, J gene, D gene, clone size, CDR3 DNA, CDR3 protein. D genes are given only for firm matches. Expanded clones are given a class, and other clones once, few, many or no size at all.

v_call: TRBV6-6; j_call: TRBJ2-1; d_call: TRBD2; clone_size: .; cdr3_nt: TGTGCCAGCAGAAGCGGGGGGGCGGGGGCTCACAATGAGCAGTTCTTC; cdr3_aa: CASRSGGAGAHNEQFF
v_call: TRBV7-2; j_call: TRBJ2-1; d_call: .; clone_size: once; cdr3_nt: TGTGCCAGCAGCCCCCATGCCCGTCGTACCCGCGTCGAGCAGTTCTTC; cdr3_aa: CASSPHARRTRVEQFF
v_call: TRBV7-9; j_call: TRBJ1-1; d_call: .; clone_size: once; cdr3_nt: TGTGCCAGCAGCTTAGAGGGGGGGGATTATGCTGAAGCTTTCTTT; cdr3_aa: CASSLEGGDYAEAFF
v_call: TRBV4-1; j_call: TRBJ2-1; d_call: TRBD2; clone_size: .; cdr3_nt: TGCGCCAGCAGCCCGCGCCTAGCGGGGGTAGTGGATGAGCAGTTCTTC; cdr3_aa: CASSPRLAGVVDEQFF
v_call: TRBV7-3; j_call: TRBJ1-2; d_call: TRBD1; clone_size: once; cdr3_nt: TGTGCCAGCCGCTTACGGGACAGGGCCCCTTTAGCTAACTATGGCTACACCTTC; cdr3_aa: CASRLRDRAPLANYGYTF
v_call: TRBV4-3; j_call: TRBJ2-1; d_call: .; clone_size: once; cdr3_nt: TGCGCCAGCAGCCGCGCGCTAGCACCTTACAATGAGCAGTTCTTC; cdr3_aa: CASSRALAPYNEQFF
v_call: TRBV7-2; j_call: TRBJ1-1; d_call: .; clone_size: .; cdr3_nt: TGTGCCAGCAGCTTAACTTCCATTTCTGAAGCTTTCTTT; cdr3_aa: CASSLTSISEAFF
v_call: TRBV25-1; j_call: TRBJ1-2; d_call: TRBD1; clone_size: .; cdr3_nt: TGTGCCAGCAGTGAGGACAGGGTTCCCTATGGCTACACCTTC; cdr3_aa: CASSEDRVPYGYTF
v_call: TRBV4-1; j_call: TRBJ2-7; d_call: TRBD2; clone_size: medium-sized; cdr3_nt: TGCGCCAGCAGCCAGGAGCCCCGGGCGGGAGGCCATTCCTACGAGCAGTACTTC; cdr3_aa: CASSQEPRAGGHSYEQYF
v_call: TRBV4-3; j_call: TRBJ2-7; d_call: .; clone_size: .; cdr3_nt: TGCGCCAGCAGCCAAGATCCCGAGCTAGCGAGGAGCTCCTACGAGCAGTACTTC; cdr3_aa: CASSQDPELARSSYEQYF
v_call: TRBV27; j_call: TRBJ2-6; d_call: .; clone_size: .; cdr3_nt: TGTGCCAGCAGCCCATCTGGGGCCAACGTCCTGACTTTC; cdr3_aa: CASSPSGANVLTF
v_call: TRBV6-2/TRBV6-3; j_call: TRBJ2-5; d_call: .; clone_size: .; cdr3_nt: TGTGCCAGCAGTCGGGGAAAGGATTTAGAGACCCAGTACTTC; cdr3_aa: CASSRGKDLETQYF
v_call: TRBV15; j_call: TRBJ1-4; d_call: TRBD1; clone_size: .; cdr3_nt: TGTGCCACCAGCAGAGATCTGGACAGGAAAAATGAAAAACTGTTTTTT; cdr3_aa: CATSRDLDRKNEKLFF
v_call: TRBV5-1; j_call: TRBJ2-3; d_call: TRBD1; clone_size: .; cdr3_nt: TGCGCCAGCAGCTTCTCGGGACAGAACACAGATACGCAGTATTTT; cdr3_aa: CASSFSGQNTDTQYF
v_call: TRBV7-8; j_call: TRBJ1-5; d_call: .; clone_size: few; cdr3_nt: TGTGCCAGCCGGAGAACAGGGTCGGGCAATCAGCCCCAGCATTTT; cdr3_aa: CASRRTGSGNQPQHF
v_call: TRBV11-2; j_call: TRBJ1-5; d_call: .; clone_size: .; cdr3_nt: TGTGCCAGCAGCTTAGAGAGAGGGGGAAATCAGCCCCAGCATTTT; cdr3_aa: CASSLERGGNQPQHF
v_call: TRBV7-2; j_call: TRBJ1-2; d_call: .; clone_size: .; cdr3_nt: TGTGCCAGCAGCTTATTAGCCAGGGGCGAGGGTGGCTACACCTTC; cdr3_aa: CASSLLARGEGGYTF
v_call: TRBV2; j_call: TRBJ2-3; d_call: .; clone_size: .; cdr3_nt: TGTGCCAGCAGTGGGGGCCAAGGGGTATACACAGATACGCAGTATTTT; cdr3_aa: CASSGGQGVYTDTQYF
v_call: TRBV6-5; j_call: TRBJ1-1; d_call: TRBD1; clone_size: .; cdr3_nt: TGTGCCAGCAGGTACCGACAGGGGTTGGGTGAAGCTTTCTTT; cdr3_aa: CASRYRQGLGEAFF
v_call: TRBV19; j_call: TRBJ1-3; d_call: .; clone_size: .; cdr3_nt: TGTGCCAGTAGTCCCGGTATTAGCTCTGGAAACACCATATATTTT; cdr3_aa: CASSPGISSGNTIYF
v_call: TRBV3-1/TRBV3-2; j_call: TRBJ1-1; d_call: .; clone_size: many; cdr3_nt: TGTGCCAGCAGCCAAATTAAAGGGACACAAGCTTTCTTT; cdr3_aa: CASSQIKGTQAFF
v_call: TRBV7-2; j_call: TRBJ1-4; d_call: TRBD1; clone_size: many; cdr3_nt: TGTGCCAGCAGCTTAGTTGGGACAGCTAATGAAAAACTGTTTTTT; cdr3_aa: CASSLVGTANEKLFF
v_call: TRBV20-1; j_call: TRBJ1-1; d_call: .; clone_size: .; cdr3_nt: TGCAGTGCTAGTCAGGGTGGGTACACTGAAGCTTTCTTT; cdr3_aa: CSASQGGYTEAFF
v_call: TRBV9; j_call: TRBJ1-4; d_call: .; clone_size: .; cdr3_nt: TGTGCCAGCAGCGTAGATGCAGGGGATGAAAAACTGTTTTTT; cdr3_aa: CASSVDAGDEKLFF
v_call: TRBV5-4; j_call: TRBJ2-5; d_call: TRBD1; clone_size: once; cdr3_nt: TGTGCCAGCAGCTCCTGGACAGGGGGCGCATGGGAGACCCAGTACTTC; cdr3_aa: CASSSWTGGAWETQYF